This T cell receptor (beta chain) appears in the sequencing data of a study of regulatory T cells in long-lasting Graves disease. Points from the study as a whole: The TCR repertoire of persistent Graves' patients was less diverse than that of newly diagnosed ones.

In regard to this clonotype: No antigen is known for it.

Sample time point: newly diagnosed GD, antithyroid drugs for less than 3 months. Researchers made the TCR library from RNA that was extracted from PBMCs. Arm-PCR of CDR3 regions and iRepertoire HTBI primers were the basis on which TCR beta libraries were built. TCRdb analysed the multiplex PCR reads with MiXCR anew, one entry per CDR3 protein. The sample includes 360,000 or so distinct CDR3 sequences, around 15% of them seen just once. The data were also submitted as part of a second study, on T cells in Graves' hyperthyroidism and ophthalmopathy. That investigation notes: The diagnoses drew upon clinical symptoms, serum thyroxine and TRAb, thyroid ultrasound and orbital computed tomography. Researchers ran a first-round RT-PCR on the TCR CDR3 using the HTBI primer set.

This clonotype was sampled from a woman aged 18-29 years with Graves disease. Here the sequenced sample was peripheral blood mononuclear cells (PBMCs), taken at new diagnosis, from a patient treated with antithyroid drugs.

As DNA, the CDR3 is TGTGCCACCCGGGACAGATCACTACAAGAGACCCAGTACTTC. Translation: CATRDRSLQETQYF. V and J are TRBV28 and TRBJ2-5; the match to TRBD1 covers 7 bases. V lost 10 bases, J lost 2 bases, and 10 bases stayed unmatched. The CDR3 contains 14 residues. The germline V gene has CDR1 MDHEN and CDR2 SYDVKM.